The 30 T cell receptor beta chains presented below share a single source sample, sequenced in a study of T cells in Graves' hyperthyroidism and ophthalmopathy. Amplified TCR beta CDR3 regions derived from RNA transcripts. In the first-round RT-PCR of the TCR CDR3, the HTBI primer set was used. TCRdb called the multiplex PCR reads again in MiXCR, with one record for every CDR3 protein. The sample carries around 380,000 distinct CDR3 sequences, roughly 13% recorded once. What was sequenced was blood. These receptors all come from a man aged 30-40 years with Graves' hyperthyroidism that later progressed to Graves' ophthalmopathy.

This clonotype was counted a few times. In nucleotides, the CDR3 is TGTGCCAGCAGTCTCCAGTCAGAAAAACTGTTTTTT. Translated, it gives CASSLQSEKLFF. This chain connects TRBV6-1 to TRBJ1-4; D is uncertain. V was clipped by 5 bases and J by 8 bases, with 9 bases between them. The germline CDR1 and CDR2 sequences are MNHNS and SASEGT. This CDR3 is built from 12 residues.

This clonotype was seen a few times. CDR3 coding DNA: TGTGCCAGCAGCTTGAAAGGGGACACTAGCACAGATACGCAGTATTTT. Encoded protein: CASSLKGDTSTDTQYF. The chain employs TRBV5-5 and TRBJ2-3, with a tentative D call TRBD1 (6 bases). This CDR3 is built from 16 residues. Trimming stripped 1 base from V and 0 bases from J, with 12 bases between. In germline, CDR1 is SGHKS, CDR2 YYEKEE (reference sequence).

The gene calls are TRBV3-1 and TRBJ2-7; TRBD1 matches 7 bases. Germline assignment: CDR1 LGHDT and CDR2 YNNKEL (reference sequence). V lost 1 base to trimming and J lost 5 bases; unmatched junction nucleotides: 8. The CDR3 contains 15 residues. This CDR3 is CASSQVWTGRDEQYF. The CDR3 bases are TGTGCCAGCAGCCAAGTTTGGACAGGTCGAGACGAGCAGTACTTC.

The table lists this clonotype with many counts. V usage is TRBV5-1 and J usage is TRBJ2-7; TRBD2 aligns across 12 bases. J gave up 1 base and V 2 bases, and 1 base lay outside the gene matches. The germline gives CDR1 SGHRS, CDR2 YFSETQ. The CDR3 extends over 15 amino acids. The chain's CDR3 is CASSFGLAGSYEQYF. For the CDR3, the DNA is TGCGCCAGCAGCTTTGGACTAGCGGGATCCTACGAGCAGTACTTC. Full variable domain (remainder filled in from reference TRBV5-1 and TRBJ2-7): KAGVTQTPRYLIKTRGQQVTLSCSPISGHRSVSWYQQTPGQGLQFLFEYFSETQRNKGNFPGRFSGRQFSNSRSEMNVSTLELGDSALYLCASSFGLAGSYEQYFGPGTRLTVT.

This clonotype was picked up many times. The chain recombines TRBV27 with TRBJ1-6, with D hard to call. This CDR3 contains 13 residues. Deletions cut 4 bases from V and 8 bases from J, with 9 bases between. Germline values: CDR1 MNHEY, CDR2 SMNVEV (reference sequence). CDR3 sequence reads: CASSSLLDSPLHF. CDR3 DNA sequence: TGTGCCAGCAGTTCCCTCTTAGATTCACCCCTCCACTTT.

J is TRBJ2-1 and V is TRBV28, with D unclear. The V gene's germline CDR1 is MDHEN and CDR2 SYDVKM. This CDR3 is built from 13 residues. V lost 5 bases to trimming and J lost 9 bases, with 14 bases between them. CDR3 amino acids: CASSPSSLGEQFF. CDR3 nucleotides: TGTGCCAGCAGTCCCTCCTCCCTAGGTGAGCAGTTCTTC. Full variable domain (outside the CDR3, taken from reference TRBV28 and TRBJ2-1): DVKVTQSSRYLVKRTGEKVFLECVQDMDHENMFWYRQDPGLGLRLIYFSYDVKMKEKGDIPEGYSVSREKKERFSLILESASTNQTSMYLCASSPSSLGEQFFGPGTRLTVL.

The chain has TRBV3-1 and TRBJ2-5; TRBD2 matches 7 bases. CDR1 and CDR2 from the germline V gene are LGHDT and YNNKEL (reference sequence). Trimming took 6 bases from V and 2 from J; bases not matched to a gene: 6. This CDR3 has 14 residues. For the CDR3, the DNA is TGTGCCAGCAGTTACTCCGGGGGGCAAGAGACCCAGTACTTC. Its translation is CASSYSGGQETQYF.

This chain uses TRBV11-3 with TRBJ2-7; TRBD2 is a possible D gene (6 bases). Looked up from germline, CDR1 is SGHNT and CDR2 is YENEEA. Trimming removed 5 bases at V and 3 bases at J, with 23 bases between. The CDR3 has 17 amino acids. The CDR3 DNA reads TGTGCCAGCAGCCCCCTGGGCAGTCGAGGAGGGTTCTACGAGCAGTACTTC. Translated, it gives CASSPLGSRGGFYEQYF.

Of note for this clonotype: This may stem from a read error, because a much larger clone lies one nucleotide away. This sequence joins TRBV10-3 and TRBJ2-7, with a possible D match to TRBD2 (6 bases). This CDR3 has 14 amino acids. V was clipped by 0 bases and J by 2 bases, with 8 bases between them. Per germline, CDR1 ENHRY and CDR2 SYGVKD. CDR3 sequence reads: CAISESRTTYEQYF. CDR3 DNA: TGTGCCATCAGTGAGTCGAGGACTACCTACGAGCAGTACTTC.

This clonotype was found many times. The chain carries TRBV13 and TRBJ2-7, with 10 positions matching TRBD1. Per the germline V gene, CDR1 is PRHDT and CDR2 is FYEKMQ (reference sequence). V gave up 5 bases and J gave up 6 bases; unmatched junction bases: 7. This CDR3 has 14 residues. CDR3 in DNA: TGTGCCAGCAGCCCCCGACAGGGGGCCGCCGAGCAGTACTTC. The encoded protein is CASSPRQGAAEQYF.

This clonotype was seen repeatedly, ten times or more. V gene TRBV5-1 combines with J gene TRBJ2-7; no reliable D call. The CDR3 has 15 amino acids. The germline CDR1 and CDR2 sequences are SGHRS and YFSETQ. V was cut by 4 bases and J by 0 bases, with 14 bases left in between. CDR3 coding DNA: TGCGCCAGCAGCCAGGTCGGTGATTTCTCCTACGAGCAGTACTTC. Amino acid sequence: CASSQVGDFSYEQYF.

This clonotype was seen many times. The rearrangement links TRBV7-9 to TRBJ2-7; 9 positions agree with TRBD1. V was pared by 3 bases and J by 7 bases, with 7 bases of the junction left unmatched. Per the germline V gene, CDR1 is SEHNR and CDR2 is FQNEAQ (reference sequence). The CDR3 is 14 amino acids. CDR3 nucleotides: TGTGCCAGCAGCTTGGACAGGGGTGGAGGGGAGCAGTACTTC. This translates into CASSLDRGGGEQYF.

The sample holds a few counts of this clonotype. The chain uses TRBV12-3 or TRBV12-4 and TRBJ2-3; D uncertain. The CDR3 totals 12 residues. Written as DNA, the CDR3 is TGTGCGACCGCTACTAGCACAGATACGCAGTATTTT. It yields the protein CATATSTDTQYF.

The rearrangement joins TRBV20-1 to TRBJ2-5, with D tentatively TRBD2 (6 bases). Trimming took 3 bases from V and 7 from J, leaving 15 bases between them. This CDR3 is 13 amino acids long. CDR1 and CDR2 (germline): DFQATT, SNEGSKA (reference sequence). In DNA form, the CDR3 reads TGCAGTGCTAGGGGAGGCTTGGGGGGGACCCAGTACTTC. Translating gives CSARGGLGGTQYF.

This clonotype has a count of ten or more. The V and J genes are TRBV5-5 and TRBJ1-5; D remains unclear. The CDR3 consists of 16 residues. Trimming shortened V by 0 bases and J by 1 base, and 11 bases separated the two germline ends. Germline values: CDR1 SGHKS, CDR2 YYEKEE (reference sequence). The CDR3 loop is CASSLGPSMSNQPQHF. The CDR3, as DNA: TGTGCCAGCAGCTTGGGTCCCTCTATGAGCAATCAGCCCCAGCATTTT.

V usage is TRBV14 and J usage is TRBJ2-1; 7 bases map to TRBD1. V shed 10 bases, J shed 0 bases, and the junction held 9 bases outside the gene matches. CDR3 length equals 15 residues. Per germline, CDR1 SGHDN and CDR2 FVKESK. In DNA, the CDR3 is TGTGCCACCAGTGATCCAGGGGGCTCCTACAATGAGCAGTTCTTC. As protein: CATSDPGGSYNEQFF.

This clonotype appeared many times. The chain carries TRBV6-1 and TRBJ2-3; TRBD2 agrees at 11 bases. CDR1 and CDR2 from the germline V gene are MNHNS and SASEGT. Unmatched junction bases numbered 7, after V lost 5 bases and J lost 0 bases. The CDR3 loop spans 17 amino acids. The CDR3 is CASSSKGLADSTDTQYF. The CDR3 nucleotides are TGTGCCAGCAGTTCTAAGGGACTAGCGGACAGCACAGATACGCAGTATTTT.

The chain carries TRBV30 and TRBJ1-1; D unclear. V was cut by 2 bases and J by 1 base, with 8 bases left in between. Germline V gives CDR1 GTSNPN, CDR2 SVGIG (reference sequence). The CDR3 consists of 13 residues. The CDR3 sequence: CAWSRQTNTEAFF. The CDR3 DNA follows: TGTGCCTGGAGTCGGCAGACGAACACTGAAGCTTTCTTT.

This clonotype was found many times. V usage is TRBV5-1 and J usage is TRBJ2-2; D unresolved. The CDR3 has 16 residues. Germline assignment: CDR1 SGHRS and CDR2 YFSETQ. Trimming cost V 0 bases and J 0 bases, with 9 bases left between them. CDR3 region: CASSLGRTANTGELFF. CDR3 DNA sequence: TGCGCCAGCAGCTTGGGAAGGACGGCGAACACCGGGGAGCTGTTTTTT.

This clonotype appeared many times. The V call is TRBV7-8, the J call TRBJ2-5; TRBD2 matches at 11 bases. CDR3 length: 17 amino acids. Looked up from germline, CDR1 is SGHVS and CDR2 is FQNEAQ. V trimming: 5 bases; J trimming: 1 base; junction bases outside the gene matches: 9. CDR3: CASSHRLAGSGQETQYF. The CDR3 region has the DNA TGTGCCAGCAGCCACCGACTAGCGGGGTCGGGCCAAGAGACCCAGTACTTC.

The table lists this clonotype with many counts. The chain couples TRBV30 to TRBJ2-7; 7 bases match TRBD2. Germline assignment: CDR1 GTSNPN and CDR2 SVGIG (reference sequence). The CDR3 has 12 residues. After removal of 2 bases from V and 6 bases from J, the junction contained 4 bases not matched to a gene. CDR3 loop: CAWSLTSSEQYF. As DNA, the CDR3 is TGTGCCTGGAGTCTGACTAGCAGCGAGCAGTACTTC.

The J gene is TRBJ1-3, the V gene TRBV5-1; maybe TRBD1 (6 bases). In germline, CDR1 is SGHRS, CDR2 YFSETQ. V lost 0 bases, J lost 0 bases, and 13 bases lay in between. This CDR3 is 17 amino acids long. The CDR3 DNA reads TGCGCCAGCAGCTTGGAAGGGACATCACTCTCTGGAAACACCATATATTTT. It translates to CASSLEGTSLSGNTIYF.

This chain joins TRBV4-2 and TRBJ2-7; either TRBD1 or TRBD2 may fit D (5 bases each). Germline CDR1 is LGHNA and CDR2 is YNFKEQ. This CDR3 has 15 residues. The V and J ends lost 0 bases and 0 bases respectively, with 9 bases between them. This chain's CDR3 is CASSQDWDGSYEQYF. In DNA form, the CDR3 reads TGTGCCAGCAGCCAAGATTGGGACGGCTCCTACGAGCAGTACTTC.

The V call is TRBV20-1, the J call TRBJ1-5; possible D gene TRBD1, 6 bases. Germline lookup yields CDR1 DFQATT and CDR2 SNEGSKA (reference sequence). Deletions cut 3 bases from V and 7 bases from J, with 22 bases between. CDR3 size: 16 residues. The CDR3 protein is CSARRGGGFQGQPQHF. CDR3 DNA: TGCAGTGCTAGGAGGGGGGGCGGGTTTCAAGGCCAGCCCCAGCATTTT.

This clonotype occurred many times. The chain combines TRBV20-1 with TRBJ1-2; the D is unclear. With 5 bases removed from V and 2 bases from J, the gap between germline ends came to 9 bases. CDR1 and CDR2 (germline): DFQATT, SNEGSKA (reference sequence). CDR3 length: 12 amino acids. This CDR3 reads CSAPHGNYGYTF. In nucleotides, the CDR3 is TGCAGTGCTCCTCACGGAAACTATGGCTACACCTTC.

The table lists this clonotype with a few counts. Because the CDR3 is missing its conserved closing phenylalanine or tryptophan, this is likely a read error. The chain has TRBV20-1 and TRBJ1-6; weak D call: TRBD1 (5 bases). Trimming shortened V by 1 base and J by 5 bases, and 18 bases separated the two germline ends. CDR3 size: 17 residues. Germline values: CDR1 DFQATT, CDR2 SNEGSKA (reference sequence). The CDR3 DNA reads as TGCAGTGCTAGAGGAAGGCAGGGTGGTTTTAATAATTCACCCCTCCACCTT. Its translation is CSARGRQGGFNNSPLHL.

This clonotype was seen more than once but under ten times. The chain is built from TRBV30 and TRBJ2-7; TRBD1 might be the D (6 bases). Deletions cut 4 bases from V and 2 bases from J, with 15 bases between. The CDR3 extends over 14 amino acids. Germline V gives CDR1 GTSNPN, CDR2 SVGIG (reference sequence). The CDR3 region is CAWNEQGLAYEQYF. In DNA form, the CDR3 reads TGTGCCTGGAATGAACAGGGTTTGGCCTACGAGCAGTACTTC.

The chain couples TRBV25-1 to TRBJ1-2, with D possibly matching TRBD1 (6 bases). This CDR3 spans 14 amino acids. Looked up from germline, CDR1 is MGHDK and CDR2 is SYGVNS. V shed 5 bases and J shed 3 bases, with 13 bases lying between them. The DNA of the CDR3 is TGTGCCAGCAGTACTACAGGGAGGGACTATGGCTACACCTTC. Its translation is CASSTTGRDYGYTF.

Many counts were recorded for this clonotype. CDR3 sequence: CASSYQPGLSETQYF. The DNA for the CDR3 is TGTGCCAGCAGTTACCAACCGGGACTATCGGAGACCCAGTACTTC. The chain recombines TRBV6-1 with TRBJ2-5, with 7 bases aligning to TRBD2. V lost 5 bases, J lost 5 bases, and 11 bases stayed unmatched. The CDR3 spans 15 residues. The germline gives CDR1 MNHNS, CDR2 SASEGT.

The rearrangement uses TRBV4-1 and TRBJ1-4; tentative D call: TRBD1 (6 bases). Trimming removed 2 bases at V and 0 bases at J, with 13 bases between. The CDR3 totals 17 residues. Germline assignment: CDR1 MGHRA and CDR2 YSYEKL. The CDR3 nucleotides are TGCGCCAGCAGCCAACAGGGGCCGTTTGCAACTAATGAAAAACTGTTTTTT. It yields the protein CASSQQGPFATNEKLFF.